The 27 T cell receptor beta chains given below trace back to one sample, sequenced in a study of blood T cell repertoires in COVID-19. Data came from immunoSEQ multiplex PCR; TCRdb stores just in-frame clones and leaves some out. The sample includes under 300,000 clones, 80% to 85% of them seen just once. Sequencing was done on a sample of peripheral blood. These receptors were collected from a woman between 55 and 75 years old with active or convalescent COVID-19.

CDR3 loop: CASSRLGRKTEAFF. The CDR3 bases are TGTGCCAGTAGTAGGTTGGGGAGGAAAACTGAAGCTTTCTTT. The chain recombines TRBV19 with TRBJ1-1, with D hard to call. Germline V lookup: CDR1 LNHDA, CDR2 SQIVND (reference sequence). V lost 4 bases to trimming and J lost 5 bases, with 14 bases between them. The CDR3 runs 14 residues.

The chain uses TRBV3-1 (or the pseudogene TRBV3-2) and TRBJ2-7, with 11 bases aligning to TRBD1. The V gene end was trimmed by 3 bases and the J gene end by 3 bases; junction bases not matched to a gene: 13. CDR3 length: 18 residues. CDR1 LGHDT and CDR2 YNNKEL come from the germline V gene (reference sequence). The CDR3 coding sequence is TGTGCCAGCAGCCACCGAGGGACAGGGGGACCTCCCAACTACGAGCAGTACTTC. Its translation is CASSHRGTGGPPNYEQYF.

The J gene is TRBJ2-1, the V gene TRBV27; the D gene is possibly TRBD2 (5 bases). V was pared by 4 bases and J by 0 bases, with 10 bases between. The CDR3 has 15 residues. CDR1 and CDR2 from the germline V gene are MNHEY and SMNVEV (reference sequence). This chain's CDR3 is CASSWTFSSYNEQFF. In nucleotides, the CDR3 is TGTGCCAGCAGTTGGACTTTCAGCTCCTACAATGAGCAGTTCTTC.

This clone has only a few counts. The chain has TRBV12-3 or TRBV12-4 and TRBJ1-5; D perhaps matches TRBD1 (5 bases). CDR3 length equals 13 residues. Between the trimmed V and J ends, which lost 4 bases and 8 bases, there was a span of 12 bases. CDR3: CASSWGEVKPQHF. In DNA, the CDR3 is TGTGCCAGCAGTTGGGGGGAGGTGAAGCCCCAGCATTTT.

CDR3 amino acids: CASSLNRRNYEQYF. DNA of the CDR3: TGTGCCAGCAGTCTAAACAGGCGCAACTACGAGCAGTACTTC. The rearrangement joins TRBV6-5 to TRBJ2-7; D perhaps matches TRBD1 (5 bases). Per germline, CDR1 MNHEY and CDR2 SVGAGI. CDR3 length: 14 residues. Trimming pared 5 bases from V and 3 bases from J, leaving 14 bases between.

This rearrangement joins TRBV10-2 to TRBJ2-3; 12 positions match TRBD2. Germline assignment: CDR1 WSHSY and CDR2 SAAADI. This CDR3 contains 21 residues. With 0 bases clipped from V and 3 bases from J, the junction kept 16 bases outside the gene matches. The CDR3 DNA sequence: TGCGCCAGCAGTGAGTCCTCTAGGGTGCTAGCGGGGGGGCTCGTGACAGATACGCAGTATTTT. Amino acid sequence: CASSESSRVLAGGLVTDTQYF.

The rearrangement joins TRBV7-2 to TRBJ2-3; the match to TRBD2 covers 9 bases. Trimming at V came to 6 bases and at J to 6 bases, leaving 7 bases not matched to a gene. The CDR3 extends over 14 amino acids. Germline CDR1 reads SGHTA; CDR2 reads FQGNSA. The CDR3 region has the DNA TGTGCCAGCAGTCTAGCGGGGCCTCCGGATACGCAGTATTTT. Translation gives CASSLAGPPDTQYF.

The chain is built from TRBV2 and TRBJ1-4; 11 nucleotides align to TRBD1. V shed 3 bases and J 7 bases; nucleotides not matched to a gene: 7. CDR3 length equals 16 residues. Germline CDR1 reads SNHLY; CDR2 reads FYNNEI. The CDR3 region is CASSEGFGTGGEKLFF. The CDR3 DNA reads TGTGCCAGCAGTGAGGGATTCGGGACAGGGGGTGAAAAACTGTTTTTT. The variable domain in full, completed from reference TRBV2 and TRBJ1-4, reads EPEVTQTPSHQVTQMGQEVILRCVPISNHLYFYWYRQILGQKVEFLVSFYNNEISEKSEIFDDQFSVERPDGSNFTLKIRSTKLEDSAMYFCASSEGFGTGGEKLFFGSGTQLSVL.

CDR3 sequence: CAWSVRVGQGTVEQYF. The CDR3 coding sequence is TGTGCCTGGAGTGTGCGCGTTGGACAGGGAACCGTCGAGCAGTACTTC. This chain links TRBV30 with TRBJ2-7; 8 bases map to TRBD1. This CDR3 region has 16 residues. Germline V gene sequence: CDR1 GTSNPN, CDR2 SVGIG (reference sequence). Trimming removed 0 bases from V and 6 bases from J; junction bases left unmatched: 13. Full variable domain (remainder filled in from reference TRBV30 and TRBJ2-7): SQTIHQWPATLVQPVGSPLSLECTVEGTSNPNLYWYRQAAGRGLQLLFYSVGIGQISSEVPQNLSASRPQDRQFILSSKKLLLSDSGFYLCAWSVRVGQGTVEQYFGPGTRLTVT.

The chain couples TRBV3-1 (or the pseudogene TRBV3-2) to TRBJ2-3; the match to TRBD1 covers 10 bases. This CDR3 spans 16 amino acids. Trimming cost V 1 base and J 6 bases; bases outside gene matches: 7. From germline, CDR1 is LGHDT and CDR2 YNNKEL (reference sequence). This CDR3 reads CASSQADRGLQDTQYF. In DNA, the CDR3 is TGTGCCAGCAGCCAAGCCGACAGGGGGCTACAGGATACGCAGTATTTT.

The chain carries TRBV7-2 and TRBJ1-5, with 7 bases matching TRBD1. This CDR3 contains 16 residues. CDR1 and CDR2 (germline): SGHTA, FQGNSA. Losses at the gene ends were 1 base for V and 0 bases for J; bases not matched to a gene: 3. CDR3: CASSLEQGYSNQPQHF. CDR3 sequence (DNA): TGTGCCAGCAGCTTAGAACAGGGGTATAGCAATCAGCCCCAGCATTTT.

The chain uses TRBV7-2 and TRBJ2-7, with D maybe TRBD2 (5 bases). Deletions cut 2 bases from V and 7 bases from J, with 21 bases between. The CDR3 loop spans 16 amino acids. Germline values: CDR1 SGHTA, CDR2 FQGNSA. The DNA of the CDR3 is TGTGCCAGCAGCTTAAGTGGGTCGGCGGGCTGGGAGGAGCAGTACTTC. This codes for CASSLSGSAGWEEQYF.

This rearrangement joins TRBV29-1 to TRBJ1-5, with TRBD1 as a possible D gene (6 bases). Deletions cut 4 bases from V and 3 bases from J, with 10 bases between. Germline V CDR1 and CDR2: SQVTM, ANQGSEA. The CDR3 totals 13 residues. CDR3 DNA: TGCAGCGTTGGGGGGCAGCACAATCAGCCCCAGCATTTT. Translation gives CSVGGQHNQPQHF.

The V call is TRBV19, the J call TRBJ1-5, with a weak D call TRBD1 (6 bases). The CDR3 loop spans 15 amino acids. V gave up 5 bases and J gave up 3 bases, with 14 bases separating them. Germline loops: CDR1 LNHDA, CDR2 SQIVND (reference sequence). CDR3 sequence reads: CASSVPGALNQPQHF. CDR3 sequence (DNA): TGTGCCAGTAGTGTTCCAGGGGCGCTCAATCAGCCCCAGCATTTT.

This rearrangement joins TRBV10-3 to TRBJ1-1; TRBD1 matches at 11 bases. CDR1 and CDR2 (germline): ENHRY, SYGVKD. This CDR3 contains 18 residues. V shed 1 base, J shed 4 bases, and the junction held 11 bases outside the gene matches. CDR3 protein: CAISELLHSGTGGTEAFF. The CDR3 DNA follows: TGTGCCATCAGTGAGTTACTCCACTCCGGGACAGGGGGCACTGAAGCTTTCTTT.

The chain carries TRBV9 and TRBJ2-2; 7 bases line up with TRBD2. Germline V lookup: CDR1 SGDLS, CDR2 YYNGEE. V gave up 2 bases and J gave up 0 bases; unmatched junction bases: 4. The CDR3 consists of 16 residues. Here the CDR3 reads CASSVERGTNTGELFF. CDR3 nucleotides: TGTGCCAGCAGCGTTGAGCGGGGCACGAACACCGGGGAGCTGTTTTTT.

The chain is built from TRBV19 and TRBJ1-2; D remains ambiguous. Germline loops: CDR1 LNHDA, CDR2 SQIVND (reference sequence). V lost 5 bases to trimming and J lost 4 bases, with 11 bases between them. The CDR3 has 13 residues. CDR3 loop: CASSATNPYGYTF. The CDR3 region has the DNA TGTGCCAGTAGTGCGACAAATCCCTATGGCTACACCTTC.

J is TRBJ2-7 and V is TRBV6-6; tentatively, D is TRBD1 (6 bases). This CDR3 contains 15 residues. V lost 4 bases and J lost 3, with 16 bases in between. Germline V gives CDR1 MNHNY, CDR2 SVGAGI (reference sequence). The CDR3 sequence is CASSSLTGNGYEQYF. CDR3 nucleotides: TGTGCCAGCAGTTCCCTCACAGGGAACGGCTACGAGCAGTACTTC.

V gene TRBV6-2 or TRBV6-3 combines with J gene TRBJ1-1; D is perhaps TRBD1 (5 bases). The germline V and J ends were trimmed by 4 bases and 5 bases, with 11 bases remaining between them. The V gene's germline CDR1 is MNHEY and CDR2 SVGEGT. The CDR3 spans 13 residues. The CDR3 is CASSSPGHTEAFF. CDR3 sequence (DNA): TGTGCCAGCAGTTCCCCAGGGCATACTGAAGCTTTCTTT.

The rearrangement links TRBV7-2 to TRBJ2-3, with 14 bases identical to TRBD2. The CDR3 spans 19 residues. V dropped 1 base and J dropped 1; count of bases not matched to a gene: 7. Germline V gene data show CDR1 as SGHTA and CDR2 as FQGNSA. CDR3 DNA: TGTGCCAGCAGCTTAGTTGGGACTAGCGGGGGCCCTCGCACAGATACGCAGTATTTT. Amino acids: CASSLVGTSGGPRTDTQYF. The entire variable domain, with the rest obtained from reference TRBV7-2 and TRBJ2-3, is as follows: GAGVSQSPSNKVTEKGKDVELRCDPISGHTALYWYRQSLGQGLEFLIYFQGNSAPDKSGLPSDRFSAERTGGSVSTLTIQRTQQEDSAVYLCASSLVGTSGGPRTDTQYFGPGTRLTVL.

This clone was seen at least ten times. The chain combines TRBV5-5 with TRBJ1-5, with D tentatively TRBD1 (5 bases). This CDR3 spans 15 amino acids. The V gene's germline CDR1 is SGHKS and CDR2 YYEKEE (reference sequence). Trimming removed 1 base from V and 6 bases from J, with 14 bases in between. The CDR3 sequence: CASSLNGGWSQPQHF. CDR3 in DNA: TGTGCCAGCAGCTTGAACGGGGGGTGGAGTCAGCCCCAGCATTTT.

This clone was observed a handful of times. The CDR3 here is CATGDRGNEKLFF. CDR3 bases: TGTGCCACCGGAGACAGGGGGAATGAAAAACTGTTTTTT. J is TRBJ1-4 and V is TRBV15; TRBD1 agrees at 9 bases. The V gene end was trimmed by 8 bases and the J gene end by 5 bases; junction bases not matched to a gene: 3. The CDR3 covers 13 residues. Germline lookup yields CDR1 LNHNV and CDR2 YYDKDF (reference sequence).

This clone was found a few times. The chain has TRBV29-1 and TRBJ1-1; TRBD1 aligns across 8 bases. The CDR3 is 13 residues long. CDR1 and CDR2 (germline): SQVTM, ANQGSEA. V trimming: 7 bases; J trimming: 4 bases; junction bases outside the gene matches: 8. CDR3 protein: CSARTGTTTEAFF. The CDR3, as DNA: TGCAGCGCCAGGACAGGGACGACCACTGAAGCTTTCTTT.

V is TRBV5-4 and J is TRBJ1-2, with TRBD1 as a possible D gene (5 bases). V was cut by 0 bases and J by 4 bases, with 16 bases left in between. Germline V gene lookup returns CDR1 SGHNT and CDR2 YYREEE (reference sequence). The CDR3 is 16 amino acids. CDR3 in amino acids: CASSLVGQGGGYGYTF. The CDR3 DNA reads as TGTGCCAGCAGCTTGGTAGGGCAGGGAGGTGGCTATGGCTACACCTTC.

Only a few counts were recorded for this clone. The chain joins TRBV19 to TRBJ2-7; D is perhaps TRBD1 (6 bases). The V and J ends lost 5 bases and 5 bases respectively, with 10 bases between them. Germline CDR1 LNHDA, CDR2 SQIVND (reference sequence). This CDR3 has 12 residues. The CDR3 spells CASSSQGNEQYF. CDR3 in DNA: TGTGCCAGTAGTTCACAGGGTAACGAGCAGTACTTC.

The chain is built from TRBV5-6 and TRBJ1-1, with 10 bases matching TRBD1. V shed 3 bases, J shed 8 bases, and the junction held 10 bases outside the gene matches. The germline CDR1 and CDR2 sequences are SGHDT and YYEEEE. This CDR3 has 15 residues. CDR3 amino acids: CASSYLRQGASEAFF. The CDR3 region has the DNA TGTGCCAGCAGCTATCTCAGACAGGGGGCGTCCGAAGCTTTCTTT. Based on the CDR3 plus reference TRBV5-6 and TRBJ1-1, the full variable domain is DAGVTQSPTHLIKTRGQQVTLRCSPKSGHDTVSWYQQALGQGPQFIFQYYEEEERQRGNFPDRFSGHQFPNYSSELNVNALLLGDSALYLCASSYLRQGASEAFFGQGTRLTVV.

CDR3 bases: TGTGCCAGCAGTTTAAGGCGGGACACTGAAGCTTTCTTT. Residues: CASSLRRDTEAFF. The chain carries TRBV27 and TRBJ1-1; unclear D gene. V gave up 2 bases and J gave up 3 bases, with 7 bases separating them. The CDR3 covers 13 residues. Per germline, CDR1 MNHEY and CDR2 SMNVEV (reference sequence).